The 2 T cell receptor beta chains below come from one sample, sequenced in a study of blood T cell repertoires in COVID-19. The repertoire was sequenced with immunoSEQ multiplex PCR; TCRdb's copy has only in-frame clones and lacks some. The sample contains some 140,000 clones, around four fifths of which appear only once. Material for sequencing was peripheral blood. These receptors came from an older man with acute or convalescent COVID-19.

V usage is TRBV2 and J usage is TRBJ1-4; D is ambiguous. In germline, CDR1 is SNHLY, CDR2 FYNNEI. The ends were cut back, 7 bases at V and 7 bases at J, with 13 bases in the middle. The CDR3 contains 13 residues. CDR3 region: CASTPFVSEKLFF. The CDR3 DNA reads TGTGCCAGCACTCCCTTTGTTAGTGAAAAACTGTTTTTT.

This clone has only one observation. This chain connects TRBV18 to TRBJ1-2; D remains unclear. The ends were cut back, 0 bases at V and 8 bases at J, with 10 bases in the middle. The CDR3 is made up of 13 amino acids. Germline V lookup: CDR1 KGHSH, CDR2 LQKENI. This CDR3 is CASSPPKGGGYTF. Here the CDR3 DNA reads TGTGCCAGCTCACCACCAAAAGGAGGCGGCTACACCTTC.